The rows below give T cell receptor beta chains drawn from one sample of a study of T cell repertoires in cytomegalovirus infection. TCRdb reprocessed the reads via MiXCR and lists one record per CDR3 protein. The data show around 250,000 distinct CDR3 sequences, approximately 15% seen once. Sequenced input: CD8+ T cells from PBMCs. The source of these receptors is a human donor in good health (CMV status not recorded). Some clones in this sample may be carry-over from other donors' samples. Both conserved end residues are part of each CDR3. Fields, in order: J gene, V gene, D gene, CDR3 length, clone size, CDR3 protein. D genes are given only for firm matches. Rows may omit the clone size; those that give it use once, few, many or a size class.

TRBJ2-7,TRBV7-9,TRBD1,15,few,CASSPGQGPTYEQYF
TRBJ2-7,TRBV14,NA,11,NA,CASSQVQVQYF
TRBJ2-2,TRBV19,NA,17,NA,CASSDAIELGSTGELFF
TRBJ2-2,TRBV29-1,NA,13,few,CSARGSNTGELFF
TRBJ1-2,TRBV6-5,TRBD1,14,NA,CASRSGTGGHGYTF
TRBJ2-7,TRBV20-1,TRBD2,16,NA,CSARVGVTSGAHEQYF
TRBJ2-3,TRBV6-1,TRBD2,15,many,CASSEQRGSTDTQYF
TRBJ1-1,TRBV2,NA,12,NA,CASRPANTEAFF
TRBJ1-5,TRBV2,NA,16,NA,CASSEQGSYSNQPQHF
TRBJ2-7,TRBV5-1,TRBD1,16,few,CASSFKPKKGDSEQYF
TRBJ2-5,TRBV7-2,TRBD2,15,few,CASSLGLALRETQYF
TRBJ2-5,TRBV7-6,NA,15,many,CASSLVAGSGETQYF
TRBJ2-3,TRBV29-1,TRBD1,15,NA,CSVTGGMSHGDTQYF